This T cell receptor beta chain was observed in a study of regulatory T cells in long-lasting Graves disease. Time point here: persistent/refractory GD, antithyroid drugs over 5 years with positive TRAb. RNA extracted from PBMCs served as the sequencing template. The guidelines of the American Thyroid Association were the basis for diagnosing Graves' disease. In building TCR beta libraries, iRepertoire HTBI primers were used together with Arm-PCR of CDR3 regions. TCRdb independently ran MiXCR on the multiplex PCR reads; one entry per CDR3 protein. The repertoire consists of over 250,000 distinct CDR3 sequences, with roughly 21% occurring once and the leading ten covering roughly three fifths. Germline CDR1 and CDR2: MDHEN and SYDVKM. CDR3 length: 15 residues. V shed 4 bases and J 7 bases; nucleotides not matched to a gene: 11. This clonotype was seen ten or more times.

The sequence was obtained from a female donor with Graves disease. The chain recombines TRBV28 with TRBJ2-7; 9 bases are a match to TRBD1. Sequenced material: peripheral blood mononuclear cells (PBMCs), taken when the disease was refractory, from a patient treated with antithyroid drugs. In DNA form, the CDR3 reads TGTGCCAGCAGTTCAACCGGGACAGGGTCGCGGGAGCAGTACTTC. This translates into CASSSTGTGSREQYF.